This T cell receptor beta chain was found in a study of blood T cells in healthy people across ages. A note on this clonotype: What it recognizes is unknown.

The authors isolated at least 6 million PBMCs per sample. Germline-derived CDR1 and CDR2 are LGHNA and YNFKEQ. This CDR3 has 16 residues. V dropped 3 bases and J dropped 0 bases, with 11 bases sitting between them. Next came a second PCR, run for about 7 to 12 cycles, which used a sample-barcoded 5' primer along with a J-beta primer mix. TCRdb itself ran the 5' RACE reads through MiXCR, one entry per CDR3 protein. The repertoire has about 830,000 distinct CDR3 sequences, 60% to 80% of them found once; the top ten carry 25% to 30%. General study points: A conclusive naive versus antigen-experienced comparison was prevented by the unsorted PBMCs.

Sequencing input: blood. This chain joins TRBV4-2 and TRBJ1-4; D perhaps matches TRBD1 (6 bases). This receptor was obtained from a man between 25 and 39 years old in good health. The CDR3 sequence is CASSQGGAATNEKLFF. The CDR3 DNA sequence: TGTGCCAGCAGCCAGGGGGGGGCGGCAACTAATGAAAAACTGTTTTTT.